These 20 T cell receptor beta chains originate from one sample sequenced in a study of patients and donors after allogeneic stem cell transplantation. TCRdb reanalysed the RT-PCR reads using MiXCR and keeps one entry per CDR3 protein. The sample lists under 200,000 distinct CDR3 sequences; 30% were seen once. Sequences were obtained from blood, either unsorted or a sorted T cell fraction (not recorded which). The receptors were sampled from a human donor who was either an allogeneic HSCT recipient or a stem cell or donor lymphocyte infusion donor (not recorded which). It is not recorded whose cells these are; they may come from a transplant donor.

The chain carries TRBV15 and TRBJ2-1; the D is unclear. This CDR3 is built from 18 residues. The V end was cut by 0 bases, the J end by 6 bases, with 21 bases between. Germline lookup yields CDR1 LNHNV and CDR2 YYDKDF (reference sequence). The CDR3 DNA reads TGTGCCACCAGCAGAGATTCCGGCGCACGGCGAAGGGCCAATGAGCAGTTCTTC. Protein sequence: CATSRDSGARRRANEQFF. The full variable domain, rest sourced from reference TRBV15 and TRBJ2-1, is DAMVIQNPRYQVTQFGKPVTLSCSQTLNHNVMYWYQQKSSQAPKLLFHYYDKDFNNEADTPDNFQSRRPNTSFCFLDIRSPGLGDTAMYLCATSRDSGARRRANEQFFGPGTRLTVL.

This sequence joins TRBV7-6 and TRBJ2-5; TRBD2 is a possible D gene (6 bases). The germline gives CDR1 SGHVS, CDR2 FNYEAQ. V was trimmed by 0 bases and J by 1 base, leaving 18 bases between them. This CDR3 has 18 amino acids. CDR3 residues: CASSLAGRVAALQETQYF. The CDR3, as DNA: TGTGCCAGCAGCTTAGCGGGTCGAGTAGCGGCGCTCCAAGAGACCCAGTACTTC.

This rearrangement joins TRBV20-1 to TRBJ2-7, with 7 bases fitting TRBD2. The germline gives CDR1 DFQATT, CDR2 SNEGSKA (reference sequence). The trim removed 5 bases at V and 3 bases at J, leaving 1 base unmatched. The CDR3 contains 11 residues. DNA of the CDR3: TGCAGTGCTGGGGGGGTCTACGAGCAGTACTTC. As protein: CSAGGVYEQYF.

The gene calls are TRBV5-1 and TRBJ2-5, with 9 bases aligning to TRBD1. CDR3 size: 17 residues. The V and J ends lost 4 bases and 1 base, in that order; junction bases with no gene match: 11. In germline, CDR1 is SGHRS, CDR2 YFSETQ. The CDR3 loop reads CASSLQGQGVAQETQYF. The CDR3 DNA reads TGCGCCAGCAGCCTACAGGGACAGGGAGTGGCCCAAGAGACCCAGTACTTC.

The chain carries TRBV12-3 or TRBV12-4 and TRBJ2-2; D is perhaps TRBD2 (5 bases). V lost 3 bases, J lost 15 bases, and 11 bases lay in between. The CDR3 is made up of 11 amino acids. The CDR3 sequence: CASSFRGLVFF. CDR3 coding DNA: TGTGCCAGCAGTTTTCGGGGATTGGTGTTTTTT.

V is TRBV20-1 and J is TRBJ2-1, with 10 bases identical to TRBD2. Germline V gene lookup returns CDR1 DFQATT and CDR2 SNEGSKA (reference sequence). With V trimmed by 0 bases and J by 7 bases, 9 bases remained unmatched. The CDR3 is 16 amino acids. Here the CDR3 reads CSARDEREGPWNEQFF. As DNA, the CDR3 is TGCAGTGCTAGAGATGAGCGGGAGGGCCCTTGGAATGAGCAGTTCTTC.

This clonotype was counted between two and nine times. V gene TRBV5-1 combines with J gene TRBJ2-7, with 13 positions matching TRBD2. With 3 bases clipped from V and 3 bases from J, the junction kept 9 bases outside the gene matches. This CDR3 comprises 17 residues. CDR1 is SGHRS and CDR2 is YFSETQ in the germline V gene. This chain's CDR3 is CASSSRTSGSSLYEQYF. In DNA, the CDR3 is TGCGCCAGCAGCTCCCGGACTAGCGGGAGCTCACTCTACGAGCAGTACTTC.

This clonotype was detected a few times. The chain carries TRBV7-8 and TRBJ1-4; no definite D call. V lost 3 bases and J 8 bases, leaving 13 bases between the germline ends. Germline V lookup: CDR1 SGHVS, CDR2 FQNEAQ. The CDR3 sequence is 14 residues long. For the CDR3, the DNA is TGTGCCAGCAGCTTTTCAGGAGCGGGGGAAAAACTGTTTTTT. Protein sequence: CASSFSGAGEKLFF.

This chain uses TRBV3-1 with TRBJ2-5; D possibly corresponds to TRBD1 (5 bases). V was clipped by 1 base and J by 4 bases, with 22 bases between them. The CDR3 extends over 18 amino acids. In germline, CDR1 is LGHDT, CDR2 YNNKEL (reference sequence). The CDR3 DNA reads as TGTGCCAGCAGCCAAGCCCCAATTGGTTTGGGGCTTGGAGAGACCCAGTACTTC. It encodes CASSQAPIGLGLGETQYF.

The CDR3 DNA reads TGCAGCGCGGGACAAAGTCCCAATTCACCCCTCCACTTT. Translation gives CSAGQSPNSPLHF. The rearrangement links TRBV29-1 to TRBJ1-6; TRBD1 might be the D (6 bases). Germline-derived CDR1 and CDR2 are SQVTM and ANQGSEA. The CDR3 is made up of 13 amino acids. Deletions cut 7 bases from V and 7 bases from J, with 14 bases between.

This clonotype was seen once. The chain couples TRBV7-9 to TRBJ2-1; a possible D gene is TRBD1 (6 bases). The germline V and J ends were trimmed by 5 bases and 5 bases, with 16 bases remaining between them. This CDR3 spans 15 amino acids. Germline CDR1 and CDR2: SEHNR and FQNEAQ (reference sequence). CDR3 DNA: TGTGCCAGCAGCGCATTCCGGGACATCGACAATGAGCAGTTCTTC. The encoded protein is CASSAFRDIDNEQFF.

This clonotype was detected only a few times. This sequence joins TRBV7-9 and TRBJ2-7; 7 bases line up with TRBD2. CDR3 length: 14 residues. V lost 5 bases to trimming and J lost 5 bases; unmatched junction nucleotides: 9. In germline, CDR1 is SEHNR, CDR2 FQNEAQ (reference sequence). CDR3 in DNA: TGTGCCAGCAGCCCCTGGCGGGAGCAACACGAGCAGTACTTC. It specifies CASSPWREQHEQYF.

V is TRBV10-3 and J is TRBJ1-2; maybe TRBD1 (5 bases). CDR1 is ENHRY and CDR2 is SYGVKD in the germline V gene. The germline V and J ends were trimmed by 7 bases and 6 bases, with 21 bases remaining between them. CDR3 length equals 15 residues. The chain's CDR3 is CAITRDPGGRHGYTF. The CDR3 DNA reads as TGTGCCATCACGAGGGATCCCGGGGGACGACATGGCTACACCTTC.

V is TRBV6-5 and J is TRBJ2-1; 14 nucleotides agree with TRBD2. V was pared by 4 bases and J by 8 bases, with 4 bases of the junction left unmatched. CDR1 and CDR2 (germline): MNHEY, SVGAGI. CDR3 length: 15 amino acids. The CDR3 DNA sequence: TGTGCCAGCAGTTGGGGGACTAGCGGGAGTTATGAGCAGTTCTTC. Its translation is CASSWGTSGSYEQFF.

The V and J genes are TRBV27 and TRBJ1-1; D may be TRBD1 (6 bases). The V gene's germline CDR1 is MNHEY and CDR2 SMNVEV (reference sequence). The CDR3 is 15 amino acids. Trimming removed 5 bases from V and 4 bases from J, with 17 bases in between. CDR3 DNA sequence: TGTGCCAGCAGTACCACCTCGAGGGGGAGCACTGAAGCTTTCTTT. The encoded protein is CASSTTSRGSTEAFF.

In this sample, this clonotype turned up a few times. Sequence at one end of the junction differs from germline and may be a read error. The chain has TRBV5-6 and TRBJ1-2; 8 nucleotides line up with TRBD1. The germline gives CDR1 SGHDT, CDR2 YYEEEE. CDR3 length: 13 residues. CDR3 DNA: TGTGCCAGCAGCTACGGACAGGGAGTGGGCCCAAACTTC. It specifies CASSYGQGVGPNF. The whole variable domain, filled in from reference TRBV5-6 and TRBJ1-2, reads DAGVTQSPTHLIKTRGQQVTLRCSPKSGHDTVSWYQQALGQGPQFIFQYYEEEERQRGNFPDRFSGHQFPNYSSELNVNALLLGDSALYLCASSYGQGVGPNFGSGTRLTVV.

J is TRBJ2-5 and V is TRBV7-2; D is ambiguous. This CDR3 is 11 amino acids long. V dropped 3 bases and J dropped 7 bases, with 6 bases sitting between them. The V gene's germline CDR1 is SGHTA and CDR2 FQGNSA. CDR3 DNA sequence: TGTGCCAGCAGCTTCATGGGGACCCAGTACTTC. It yields the protein CASSFMGTQYF.

A single count supports this clonotype. The CDR3 here is CSARVRYSYNEQFF. CDR3 nucleotides: TGCAGTGCTAGAGTCAGATACTCCTACAATGAGCAGTTCTTC. The chain links TRBV20-1 to TRBJ2-1; the D is unclear. Trimming left V 1 base short and J 0 bases short, with 7 bases between. Per germline, CDR1 DFQATT and CDR2 SNEGSKA (reference sequence). The CDR3 covers 14 residues.

The gene calls are TRBV28 and TRBJ1-6, with D unclear. V lost 8 bases and J 4 bases, leaving 15 bases between the germline ends. This CDR3 is 15 amino acids long. In germline, CDR1 is MDHEN, CDR2 SYDVKM. The CDR3 nucleotides are TGTGCCAGCTTTGAGGGTGACGGATATAATTCACCCCTCCACTTT. Protein product: CASFEGDGYNSPLHF. Complete variable domain (other parts from reference TRBV28 and TRBJ1-6): DVKVTQSSRYLVKRTGEKVFLECVQDMDHENMFWYRQDPGLGLRLIYFSYDVKMKEKGDIPEGYSVSREKKERFSLILESASTNQTSMYLCASFEGDGYNSPLHFGNGTRLTVT.

This clonotype occurred a few times. The chain has TRBV7-2 and TRBJ1-2; D is undetermined. The CDR3 covers 13 residues. V was clipped by 5 bases and J by 2 bases, with 9 bases between them. The V gene's germline CDR1 is SGHTA and CDR2 FQGNSA. Written as DNA, the CDR3 is TGTGCCAGCAGCCAAAACAGCAACTATGGCTACACCTTC. This gives the protein CASSQNSNYGYTF.